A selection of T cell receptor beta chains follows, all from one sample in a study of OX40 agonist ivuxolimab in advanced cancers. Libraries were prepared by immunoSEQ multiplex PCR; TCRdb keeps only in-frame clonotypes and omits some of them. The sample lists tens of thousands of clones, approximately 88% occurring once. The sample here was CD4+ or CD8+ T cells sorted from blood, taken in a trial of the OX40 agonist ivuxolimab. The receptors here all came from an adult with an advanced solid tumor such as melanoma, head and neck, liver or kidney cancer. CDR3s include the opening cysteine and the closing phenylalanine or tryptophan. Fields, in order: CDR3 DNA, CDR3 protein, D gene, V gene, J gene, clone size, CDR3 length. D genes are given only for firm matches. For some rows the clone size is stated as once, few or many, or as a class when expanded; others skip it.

cdr3_nt: TGTGCCAGTAGTCAGGGGCAGGGGGCGACCTATGGCTACACCTTC
cdr3_aa: CASSQGQGATYGYTF
d_call: TRBD1
v_call: TRBV19
j_call: TRBJ1-2
clone_size: -
cdr3_length: 15

cdr3_nt: TGTGCCGTCGGACAGGGGCCGAACACCGGGGAGCTGTTTTTT
cdr3_aa: CAVGQGPNTGELFF
d_call: TRBD1
v_call: TRBV10-3
j_call: TRBJ2-2
clone_size: -
cdr3_length: 14

cdr3_nt: TGTGCCAGCAGTCCGGACCGGGACAGGGGGCTGGATGGCTACACCTTC
cdr3_aa: CASSPDRDRGLDGYTF
d_call: TRBD1
v_call: TRBV27
j_call: TRBJ1-2
clone_size: -
cdr3_length: 16

cdr3_nt: TGTGCCAGCAGCTCCCAAAGGGACACTGAAGCTTTCTTT
cdr3_aa: CASSSQRDTEAFF
d_call: -
v_call: TRBV11-2
j_call: TRBJ1-1
clone_size: -
cdr3_length: 13

cdr3_nt: TGTGCCATCAGCTCAGGGCGAGATACGCAGTATTTT
cdr3_aa: CAISSGRDTQYF
d_call: -
v_call: TRBV10-3
j_call: TRBJ2-3
clone_size: -
cdr3_length: 12

cdr3_nt: TGTGCCAGCAGCATTGGCCTACAGGGCGGCAATCAGCCCCAGCATTTT
cdr3_aa: CASSIGLQGGNQPQHF
d_call: -
v_call: TRBV21-1
j_call: TRBJ1-5
clone_size: -
cdr3_length: 16

cdr3_nt: TGCGCCAGCAGCCAAGAGGGGGACAGGGCCTACTCACCCCTCCACTTT
cdr3_aa: CASSQEGDRAYSPLHF
d_call: TRBD1
v_call: TRBV4-1
j_call: TRBJ1-6
clone_size: -
cdr3_length: 16

cdr3_nt: TGTGCCAGCCAAAGGACAGGGGTTATCGCTGGCTACACCTTC
cdr3_aa: CASQRTGVIAGYTF
d_call: TRBD1
v_call: TRBV28
j_call: TRBJ1-2
clone_size: -
cdr3_length: 14

cdr3_nt: TGTGCCAGCAGCTTAATCCCCTCTAACTATGGCTACACCTTC
cdr3_aa: CASSLIPSNYGYTF
d_call: -
v_call: TRBV7-2
j_call: TRBJ1-2
clone_size: -
cdr3_length: 14

cdr3_nt: TGTGCCAGCAGTCTCCCCACCGGGGGCATTCGAAATGAGCAGTTCTTC
cdr3_aa: CASSLPTGGIRNEQFF
d_call: -
v_call: TRBV2
j_call: TRBJ2-1
clone_size: -
cdr3_length: 16

cdr3_nt: TGTGCCAGCAGTCAACGACTAGCGGGGGGGACTAATGAGCAGTTCTTC
cdr3_aa: CASSQRLAGGTNEQFF
d_call: TRBD2
v_call: TRBV7-3
j_call: TRBJ2-1
clone_size: -
cdr3_length: 16

cdr3_nt: TGCAGCGCCGCGACAGGGGGCCTCACAGATACGCAGTATTTT
cdr3_aa: CSAATGGLTDTQYF
d_call: TRBD1
v_call: TRBV29-1
j_call: TRBJ2-3
clone_size: -
cdr3_length: 14

cdr3_nt: TGTGCCAGCAGCTTGGGGTCTAACTATGGCTACACCTTC
cdr3_aa: CASSLGSNYGYTF
d_call: -
v_call: TRBV5-4
j_call: TRBJ1-2
clone_size: -
cdr3_length: 13

cdr3_nt: TGTGCCAGCAGCGTTCATTCAGGGGAGGGAAACACCATATATTTT
cdr3_aa: CASSVHSGEGNTIYF
d_call: -
v_call: TRBV9
j_call: TRBJ1-3
clone_size: -
cdr3_length: 15

cdr3_nt: TGTGCCAGCAGCGCAAACGGCTACTATGGCTACACCTTC
cdr3_aa: CASSANGYYGYTF
d_call: -
v_call: TRBV7-9
j_call: TRBJ1-2
clone_size: -
cdr3_length: 13

cdr3_nt: TGTGCCAGCAGCCGATATACTAGCGGGGGAAACAATGAGCAGTTCTTC
cdr3_aa: CASSRYTSGGNNEQFF
d_call: TRBD2
v_call: TRBV7-2
j_call: TRBJ2-1
clone_size: few
cdr3_length: 16

cdr3_nt: TGTGCCAGCAGCCCGGGGGGTAGGGACAGTCTGGGCTACACCTTC
cdr3_aa: CASSPGGRDSLGYTF
d_call: TRBD1
v_call: TRBV5-4
j_call: TRBJ1-2
clone_size: -
cdr3_length: 15

cdr3_nt: TGTGCCAGCAGACCCGGGAGCCCTCGGGAAAACATTCAGTACTTC
cdr3_aa: CASRPGSPRENIQYF
d_call: -
v_call: TRBV2
j_call: TRBJ2-4
clone_size: -
cdr3_length: 15

cdr3_nt: TGCGCCAGCAGTGAGGGGGGACTAGCTTGGACTAGCACAGATACGCAGTATTTT
cdr3_aa: CASSEGGLAWTSTDTQYF
d_call: TRBD2
v_call: TRBV10-2
j_call: TRBJ2-3
clone_size: -
cdr3_length: 18

cdr3_nt: TGTGCCAGCAGCTTAGCACACCAGGGACCCTACGAGCAGTACTTC
cdr3_aa: CASSLAHQGPYEQYF
d_call: -
v_call: TRBV7-2
j_call: TRBJ2-7
clone_size: -
cdr3_length: 15

cdr3_nt: TGTGCCAGCAGTGATGGGGTTTCTAGCACAGATACGCAGTATTTT
cdr3_aa: CASSDGVSSTDTQYF
d_call: -
v_call: TRBV6-1
j_call: TRBJ2-3
clone_size: -
cdr3_length: 15

cdr3_nt: TGTGCCAGCAGTGAAGGGCCCCTCAAATTGGAACTGTTTTTT
cdr3_aa: CASSEGPLKLELFF
d_call: -
v_call: TRBV2
j_call: TRBJ1-4
clone_size: -
cdr3_length: 14

cdr3_nt: TGCGCCAGCAGCCAAGATACAGGGGGCGGGCCAGATACGCAGTATTTT
cdr3_aa: CASSQDTGGGPDTQYF
d_call: TRBD1
v_call: TRBV4-3
j_call: TRBJ2-3
clone_size: -
cdr3_length: 16

cdr3_nt: TGTGCCAGCAGCTTGTCCGGGACTAGCGAGTACAATGAGCAGTTCTTC
cdr3_aa: CASSLSGTSEYNEQFF
d_call: TRBD2
v_call: TRBV7-8
j_call: TRBJ2-1
clone_size: -
cdr3_length: 16

cdr3_nt: TGCGCCAGCAGCCAAGATTGGCGGGAAAAACTGTTTTTT
cdr3_aa: CASSQDWREKLFF
d_call: -
v_call: TRBV4-3
j_call: TRBJ1-4
clone_size: -
cdr3_length: 13

cdr3_nt: TGTGCCAGCATCCAGACTAGCGAGGTCGAGCAGTTCTTC
cdr3_aa: CASIQTSEVEQFF
d_call: TRBD2
v_call: TRBV28
j_call: TRBJ2-1
clone_size: -
cdr3_length: 13

cdr3_nt: TGTGCCAGCAGCGACAGGGGAGAAGTCCCTGGAAACACCATATATTTT
cdr3_aa: CASSDRGEVPGNTIYF
d_call: TRBD1
v_call: TRBV5-6
j_call: TRBJ1-3
clone_size: -
cdr3_length: 16

cdr3_nt: TGCGCCAGCAGCCTTGTACTGGGACTAGCGGGGGCCGGGGGCAAAAACATTCAGTACTTC
cdr3_aa: CASSLVLGLAGAGGKNIQYF
d_call: TRBD2
v_call: TRBV4-3
j_call: TRBJ2-4
clone_size: few
cdr3_length: 20

cdr3_nt: TGTGCCAGCAGCTCCCTCTCAGGGGTACTCACTGAAGCTTTCTTT
cdr3_aa: CASSSLSGVLTEAFF
d_call: -
v_call: TRBV7-3
j_call: TRBJ1-1
clone_size: -
cdr3_length: 15

cdr3_nt: TGTGCCAGCAGCCAAGATCTCATAACAGGGGGCGCCTTGGGTCGAGCTTTCTTT
cdr3_aa: CASSQDLITGGALGRAFF
d_call: TRBD1
v_call: TRBV4-2
j_call: TRBJ1-1
clone_size: -
cdr3_length: 18